Each of the 32 T cell receptor beta chains below was sequenced from the same sample in a study of molecular identifiers for immune sequencing clone quantification. TCRdb passed the PCR reads through MiXCR, listing each CDR3 protein once. Of just under 650,000 distinct CDR3 sequences in the sample, nearly 20% were seen once. The sample was naive CD8+ T cells from blood, with Jurkat cell RNA spiked in. Described subset: FACS-sorted CD8+CD4-CCR7+CD45RA+ naive T cells. The source is a human donor in good health. Some libraries in this study had Jurkat cell RNA spiked in.

This clonotype was detected ten times or more. The V and J genes are TRBV19 and TRBJ1-1, with 11 bases aligning to TRBD1. The V segment lost 3 bases and the J segment 6 bases; nucleotides outside the gene matches: 3. Germline CDR1 and CDR2: LNHDA and SQIVND (reference sequence). The CDR3 sequence is 14 residues long. The CDR3 DNA reads as TGTGCCAGTAGTATCGGGACAGGGGGTCCTGAAGCTTTCTTT. Translated: CASSIGTGGPEAFF.

This clonotype was observed a handful of times. The J gene is TRBJ1-6, the V gene TRBV10-3, with 8 bases identical to TRBD1. The CDR3 contains 17 residues. The germline CDR1 and CDR2 sequences are ENHRY and SYGVKD. With V trimmed by 3 bases and J by 8 bases, 12 bases remained unmatched. CDR3 sequence (DNA): TGTGCCATCAGTGACTACCTTGGACAGGGCGGGGATTCACCCCTCCACTTT. Translated, it gives CAISDYLGQGGDSPLHF.

This clonotype was seen many times. The V gene is TRBV6-9, the J gene TRBJ1-5; the D gene is possibly TRBD1 (5 bases). V gave up 6 bases and J gave up 2 bases, with 17 bases separating them. The CDR3 extends over 16 amino acids. Germline V CDR1 and CDR2: MNHGY, SVAAGI. CDR3: CASRKLGHSGNQPQHF. In DNA, the CDR3 is TGTGCCAGCAGAAAACTAGGACATTCCGGCAATCAGCCCCAGCATTTT.

This clonotype was seen at least ten times. The chain uses TRBV28 and TRBJ1-4; weak D call: TRBD1 (5 bases). The CDR3 runs to 14 residues. V gave up 5 bases and J gave up 8 bases, with 15 bases separating them. From germline, CDR1 is MDHEN and CDR2 SYDVKM. The CDR3 here is CASSLRGLKEKLFF. The DNA of the CDR3 is TGTGCCAGCAGTCTAAGGGGCCTTAAGGAAAAACTGTTTTTT.

This clonotype was seen repeatedly, ten times or more. V and J are TRBV7-9 and TRBJ2-6, with a tentative D call TRBD1 (6 bases). The CDR3 loop spans 16 amino acids. V dropped 5 bases and J dropped 4 bases, with 15 bases sitting between them. Germline V lookup: CDR1 SEHNR, CDR2 FQNEAQ (reference sequence). DNA for the CDR3: TGTGCCAGCAGCCCGACAGGCGGATTGGGGGCCAACGTCCTGACTTTC. This sequence encodes CASSPTGGLGANVLTF.

This rearrangement joins TRBV13 to TRBJ2-1; TRBD1 might be the D (6 bases). Germline-derived CDR1 and CDR2 are PRHDT and FYEKMQ (reference sequence). The CDR3 extends over 15 amino acids. The V end was cut by 4 bases, the J end by 0 bases, with 10 bases between. CDR3 protein: CASSWGQLSYNEQFF. CDR3 in DNA: TGTGCCAGCAGCTGGGGACAACTCTCCTACAATGAGCAGTTCTTC.

This clonotype was seen at least ten times. The chain has TRBV6-2 or TRBV6-3 and TRBJ2-1; D is perhaps TRBD2 (5 bases). V was clipped by 1 base and J by 7 bases, with 5 bases between them. In germline, CDR1 is MNHEY, CDR2 SVGEGT. The CDR3 is made up of 12 amino acids. CDR3 amino acids: CASSYWENEQFF. DNA of the CDR3: TGTGCCAGCAGTTACTGGGAGAATGAGCAGTTCTTC.

This clonotype was recorded many times. This chain joins TRBV20-1 and TRBJ2-7; 7 bases are shared with TRBD1. Unmatched junction bases numbered 5, after V lost 1 base and J lost 11 bases. The germline V gene encodes CDR1 DFQATT and CDR2 SNEGSKA (reference sequence). The CDR3 is 11 residues long. The CDR3 region is CSARATGDEYF. The CDR3 DNA reads TGCAGTGCTAGAGCCACAGGGGACGAGTACTTC.

The chain combines TRBV19 with TRBJ2-3, with D maybe TRBD1 (6 bases). Germline V CDR1 and CDR2: LNHDA, SQIVND (reference sequence). The CDR3 has 15 residues. The V gene lost 7 bases and the J gene lost 0 bases, with 14 bases spanning the gap. For the CDR3, the DNA is TGTGCCAGTACCCAGGGGACCTCTAGCACAGATACGCAGTATTTT. Its translation is CASTQGTSSTDTQYF.

Many counts were recorded for this clonotype. The V call is TRBV7-7, the J call TRBJ2-5; TRBD2 agrees at 9 bases. The germline V gene encodes CDR1 SSHAT and CDR2 FNYEAQ (reference sequence). CDR3 length: 16 amino acids. The trim removed 2 bases at V and 1 base at J, leaving 5 bases unmatched. The CDR3 is CASSLKLAGPQETQYF. CDR3 in DNA: TGTGCCAGCAGCTTAAAACTAGCGGGCCCCCAAGAGACCCAGTACTTC.

This clonotype came up many times. This sequence joins TRBV29-1 and TRBJ2-5, with TRBD1 identical over 7 bases. The germline gives CDR1 SQVTM, CDR2 ANQGSEA. The V and J ends lost 6 bases and 0 bases, in that order; junction bases with no gene match: 4. The CDR3 length is 13 residues. The DNA of the CDR3 is TGCAGCGTCGGGACAGCGAACCAAGAGACCCAGTACTTC. It encodes CSVGTANQETQYF.

The table lists this clonotype with many counts. The chain carries TRBV19 and TRBJ1-5; D perhaps matches TRBD1 (6 bases). V lost 3 bases, J lost 6 bases, and 12 bases lay in between. Germline loops: CDR1 LNHDA, CDR2 SQIVND (reference sequence). The CDR3 length is 14 residues. The CDR3 DNA sequence: TGTGCCAGTAGTATGTGGGGAGGGGGTCAGCCCCAGCATTTT. It translates to CASSMWGGGQPQHF.

This clonotype was counted ten times or more. This chain joins TRBV7-2 and TRBJ2-3; no clear D gene. Trimming stripped 3 bases from V and 5 bases from J, with 15 bases between. Germline CDR1 and CDR2: SGHTA and FQGNSA. The length of the CDR3 is 15 residues. The CDR3 is CASSFQPRVGDTQYF. Written as DNA, the CDR3 is TGTGCCAGCAGCTTTCAGCCCCGCGTCGGAGATACGCAGTATTTT.

The sample holds many counts of this clonotype. The chain recombines TRBV20-1 with TRBJ2-5; no reliable D call. The CDR3 consists of 12 residues. Germline V gives CDR1 DFQATT, CDR2 SNEGSKA (reference sequence). V gave up 6 bases and J gave up 0 bases, with 8 bases separating them. The CDR3 sequence is CSAPKYQETQYF. CDR3 nucleotides: TGCAGTGCCCCGAAGTACCAAGAGACCCAGTACTTC.

Many counts were recorded for this clonotype. The chain has TRBV27 and TRBJ1-1; unclear D gene. This CDR3 has 15 residues. The germline V gene encodes CDR1 MNHEY and CDR2 SMNVEV (reference sequence). V lost 5 bases and J 4 bases, leaving 17 bases between the germline ends. The DNA of the CDR3 is TGTGCCAGCAGTCCAGTACCGGGTTTGCGCACTGAAGCTTTCTTT. As protein: CASSPVPGLRTEAFF.

The chain joins TRBV27 to TRBJ1-5; D unresolved. This CDR3 has 16 residues. V lost 3 bases and J lost 0, with 12 bases in between. Looked up from germline, CDR1 is MNHEY and CDR2 is SMNVEV (reference sequence). The CDR3 protein is CASSFSPWGSNQPQHF. The DNA of the CDR3 is TGTGCCAGCAGTTTCTCACCCTGGGGTAGCAATCAGCCCCAGCATTTT.

The chain couples TRBV20-1 to TRBJ2-7; TRBD1 might be the D (5 bases). The CDR3 loop spans 15 amino acids. Trimming left V 3 bases short and J 4 bases short, with 19 bases between. Germline V gene lookup returns CDR1 DFQATT and CDR2 SNEGSKA (reference sequence). DNA for the CDR3: TGCAGTGCTAGGCCATTTAAAGACAGCACGTACGAGCAGTACTTC. This codes for CSARPFKDSTYEQYF.

This clonotype appeared many times. V gene TRBV7-8 combines with J gene TRBJ1-2, with D hard to call. This CDR3 spans 14 amino acids. The germline gives CDR1 SGHVS, CDR2 FQNEAQ. V was shortened by 7 bases and J by 1 base, with 13 bases between the two germline ends. The CDR3 loop is CASTPSDNNYGYTF. In DNA, the CDR3 is TGTGCCAGCACCCCCTCTGACAATAACTATGGCTACACCTTC.

As to this clonotype: A much larger clone sits a single nucleotide away, making a read error possible. The V and J genes are TRBV18 and TRBJ2-3, with TRBD1 identical over 7 bases. From germline, CDR1 is KGHSH and CDR2 LQKENI. This CDR3 is 15 amino acids long. The CDR3 region has the DNA TGTGCCAGCTCACCTGAGGACAGGAGGACAGATACGCAGTGTTTT. It encodes CASSPEDRRTDTQCF.

The table lists this clonotype with a few counts. The V gene is TRBV20-1, the J gene TRBJ2-7; 8 nucleotides align to TRBD2. Per the germline V gene, CDR1 is DFQATT and CDR2 is SNEGSKA (reference sequence). V lost 2 bases and J lost 5; bases outside the gene matches: 8. The CDR3 contains 14 residues. The CDR3 region is CSARTPAGVNEQYF. CDR3 bases: TGCAGTGCTAGAACACCAGCGGGAGTAAACGAGCAGTACTTC.

This clonotype was seen many times. The rearrangement uses TRBV4-1 and TRBJ2-7; D is possibly TRBD1 or TRBD2 (6 bases each). The CDR3 totals 17 residues. Germline lookup yields CDR1 MGHRA and CDR2 YSYEKL. V was trimmed by 1 base and J by 2 bases, leaving 18 bases between them. Written as DNA, the CDR3 is TGCGCCAGCAGCCAAGCAGAGGGGGGCTCCCTAACCTACGAGCAGTACTTC. Translating gives CASSQAEGGSLTYEQYF.

The V gene is TRBV19, the J gene TRBJ1-4; tentative D call: TRBD1 (6 bases). The CDR3 loop spans 14 amino acids. The germline CDR1 and CDR2 sequences are LNHDA and SQIVND (reference sequence). V lost 2 bases and J lost 4, with 8 bases in between. This chain's CDR3 is CASSIRQDNEKLFF. CDR3 nucleotides: TGTGCCAGTAGTATAAGACAGGATAATGAAAAACTGTTTTTT.

This clonotype was found a few times. The rearrangement links TRBV20-1 to TRBJ2-1, with TRBD2 as a possible D gene (6 bases). V was pared by 3 bases and J by 2 bases, with 17 bases between. The CDR3 contains 16 residues. From germline, CDR1 is DFQATT and CDR2 SNEGSKA (reference sequence). In DNA form, the CDR3 reads TGCAGTGCTAGTGGGCGGGGTGGGATTCCCTACAATGAGCAGTTCTTC. Amino acid sequence: CSASGRGGIPYNEQFF.

This clonotype has a handful of counts. The junction does not match germline at one end; this may be a read error. The V gene is TRBV2, the J gene TRBJ1-1; D ambiguous. The germline CDR1 and CDR2 sequences are SNHLY and FYNNEI. The CDR3 sequence is 12 residues long. The CDR3 here is CASILGNAEAFF. Here the CDR3 DNA reads TGTGCCAGCATTCTGGGGAACGCTGAAGCTTTCTTT. The whole variable domain, remainder taken from reference TRBV2 and TRBJ1-1, is EPEVTQTPSHQVTQMGQEVILRCVPISNHLYFYWYRQILGQKVEFLVSFYNNEISEKSEIFDDQFSVERPDGSNFTLKIRSTKLEDSAMYFCASILGNAEAFFGQGTRLTVV.

This chain links TRBV19 with TRBJ2-3; D unclear. Germline assignment: CDR1 LNHDA and CDR2 SQIVND (reference sequence). The V end lost 7 bases, the J end lost 2 bases, and 10 bases lay between the germline ends. This CDR3 is built from 13 residues. The CDR3 DNA follows: TGTGCCAGTACTAAGTGGGACACAGATACGCAGTATTTT. Its translation: CASTKWDTDTQYF.

A note on this clonotype: A much larger clone sits a single nucleotide away, making a read error possible. The chain couples TRBV13 to TRBJ1-1, with 8 nucleotides matching TRBD1. J lost 4 bases, V lost 8 bases, and 12 bases had no gene match. The germline V gene encodes CDR1 PRHDT and CDR2 FYEKMQ (reference sequence). The CDR3 is 15 residues long. CDR3 DNA sequence: TGTGCCAGCGGCTACACGACAGGGGTTGGCACTGAAGCTTTCTTT. It is translated as CASGYTTGVGTEAFF.

This clonotype was seen ten or more times. The chain joins TRBV19 to TRBJ1-1; D is uncertain. CDR3 length: 13 residues. Germline CDR1 reads LNHDA; CDR2 reads SQIVND (reference sequence). V was clipped by 3 bases and J by 1 base, with 6 bases between them. The CDR3 spells CASSISENTEAFF. The CDR3 DNA follows: TGTGCCAGTAGTATTTCTGAGAACACTGAAGCTTTCTTT. The complete variable domain, with remaining parts taken from reference TRBV19 and TRBJ1-1, reads DGGITQSPKYLFRKEGQNVTLSCEQNLNHDAMYWYRQDPGQGLRLIYYSQIVNDFQKGDIAEGYSVSREKKESFPLTVTSAQKNPTAFYLCASSISENTEAFFGQGTRLTVV.

V gene TRBV9 combines with J gene TRBJ1-2; weak D call: TRBD1 (5 bases). The CDR3 is made up of 14 amino acids. Germline values: CDR1 SGDLS, CDR2 YYNGEE. The V end was cut by 0 bases, the J end by 8 bases, with 14 bases between. The DNA of the CDR3 is TGTGCCAGCAGCGTAGAGTGGCAGGGCGGCGGCTACACCTTC. This sequence encodes CASSVEWQGGGYTF.

This clonotype was seen more than once but under ten times. The rearrangement links TRBV5-6 to TRBJ1-2; 9 bases are shared with TRBD1. This CDR3 has 16 amino acids. Germline CDR1 SGHDT, CDR2 YYEEEE. Unmatched junction bases numbered 12, after V lost 0 bases and J lost 9 bases. The CDR3 coding sequence is TGTGCCAGCAGCTTGGGGCCCCTGACAGGGGGAATTAGCTACACCTTC. Protein: CASSLGPLTGGISYTF. Full variable domain (rest looked up from reference TRBV5-6 and TRBJ1-2): DAGVTQSPTHLIKTRGQQVTLRCSPKSGHDTVSWYQQALGQGPQFIFQYYEEEERQRGNFPDRFSGHQFPNYSSELNVNALLLGDSALYLCASSLGPLTGGISYTFGSGTRLTVV.

With respect to this clonotype: It may be a read error: a sequence one base away is much more abundant. The chain recombines TRBV14 with TRBJ2-2; TRBD2 might be the D (5 bases). This CDR3 has 16 amino acids. Germline values: CDR1 SGHDN, CDR2 FVKESK. The CDR3 DNA follows: TGTGCCAGCAGCCAAAGGAGTTGGGGTATTCCCGGGGAGCTGTGTTTT. Amino acid sequence: CASSQRSWGIPGELCF.

A note on this clonotype: This may be a read error, as it is one base from a much larger clone. This rearrangement joins TRBV2 to TRBJ2-1, with D hard to call. V was cut by 3 bases and J by 2 bases, with 11 bases left in between. The germline V gene encodes CDR1 SNHLY and CDR2 FYNNEI. The CDR3 consists of 15 residues. DNA of the CDR3: TGTGCCAGCAGTGACCAGGACGAGCCCTACAATGAGCAGTTCTTC. Translation: CASSDQDEPYNEQFF.

This clonotype was seen at least ten times. This chain connects TRBV4-3 to TRBJ2-2, with D possibly matching TRBD1 (5 bases). The germline CDR1 and CDR2 sequences are LGHNA and YSLEER. Between the trimmed V and J ends, which lost 0 bases and 2 bases, there was a span of 13 bases. This CDR3 region has 17 residues. The CDR3 loop reads CASSQDRVQANTGELFF. CDR3 nucleotide sequence: TGCGCCAGCAGCCAAGATCGCGTACAGGCTAACACCGGGGAGCTGTTTTTT.